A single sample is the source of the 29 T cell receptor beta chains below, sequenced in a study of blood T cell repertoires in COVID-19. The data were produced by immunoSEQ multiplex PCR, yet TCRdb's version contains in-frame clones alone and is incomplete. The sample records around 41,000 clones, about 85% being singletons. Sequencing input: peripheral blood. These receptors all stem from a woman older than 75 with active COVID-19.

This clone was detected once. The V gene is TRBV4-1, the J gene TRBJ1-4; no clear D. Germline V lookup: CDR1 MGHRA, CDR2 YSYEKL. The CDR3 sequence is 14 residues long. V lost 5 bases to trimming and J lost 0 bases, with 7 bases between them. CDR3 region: CASSWRATNEKLFF. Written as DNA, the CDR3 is TGCGCCAGCAGCTGGAGAGCAACTAATGAAAAACTGTTTTTT.

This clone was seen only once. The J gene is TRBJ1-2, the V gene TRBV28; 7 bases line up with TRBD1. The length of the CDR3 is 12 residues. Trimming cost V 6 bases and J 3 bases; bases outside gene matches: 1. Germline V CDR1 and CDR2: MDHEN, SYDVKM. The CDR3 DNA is TGTGCCAGCAGCGACAGGGACTATGGCTACACCTTC. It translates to CASSDRDYGYTF.

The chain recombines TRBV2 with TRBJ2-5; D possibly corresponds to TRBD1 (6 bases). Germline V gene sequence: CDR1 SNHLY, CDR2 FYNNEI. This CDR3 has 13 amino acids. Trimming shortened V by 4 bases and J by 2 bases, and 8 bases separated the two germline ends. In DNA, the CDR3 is TGTGCCAGCAGTGTGGACAGTCAAGAGACCCAGTACTTC. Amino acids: CASSVDSQETQYF.

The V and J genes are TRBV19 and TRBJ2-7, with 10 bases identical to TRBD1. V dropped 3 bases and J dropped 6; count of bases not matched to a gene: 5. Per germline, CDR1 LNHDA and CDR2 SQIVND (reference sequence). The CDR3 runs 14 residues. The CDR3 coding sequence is TGTGCCAGTAGTATGAAAGGACAGGGGGTCGAGCAGTACTTC. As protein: CASSMKGQGVEQYF. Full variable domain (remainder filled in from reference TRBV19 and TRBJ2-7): DGGITQSPKYLFRKEGQNVTLSCEQNLNHDAMYWYRQDPGQGLRLIYYSQIVNDFQKGDIAEGYSVSREKKESFPLTVTSAQKNPTAFYLCASSMKGQGVEQYFGPGTRLTVT.

CDR3 amino acids: CASSRLGRGNTGELFF. CDR3 bases: TGTGCCAGCAGCCGGCTGGGGAGGGGGAACACCGGGGAGCTGTTTTTT. The chain carries TRBV3-1 (or the pseudogene TRBV3-2) and TRBJ2-2; TRBD2 aligns across 7 bases. The length of the CDR3 is 16 residues. Per the germline V gene, CDR1 is LGHDT and CDR2 is YNNKEL (reference sequence). The J segment lost 1 base and the V segment lost 4 bases, leaving 6 bases of the junction unmatched.

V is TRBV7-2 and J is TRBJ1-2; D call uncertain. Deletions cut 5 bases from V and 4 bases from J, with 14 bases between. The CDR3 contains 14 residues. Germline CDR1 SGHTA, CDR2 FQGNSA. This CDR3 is CASSPGSGSYGYTF. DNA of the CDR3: TGTGCCAGCAGCCCAGGCTCAGGATCCTATGGCTACACCTTC.

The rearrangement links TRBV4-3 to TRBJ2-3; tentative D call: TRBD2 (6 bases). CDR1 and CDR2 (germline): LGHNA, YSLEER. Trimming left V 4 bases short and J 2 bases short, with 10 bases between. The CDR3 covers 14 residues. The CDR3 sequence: CASSPGLLTDTQYF. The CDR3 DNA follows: TGCGCCAGCAGCCCGGGACTTCTCACAGATACGCAGTATTTT.

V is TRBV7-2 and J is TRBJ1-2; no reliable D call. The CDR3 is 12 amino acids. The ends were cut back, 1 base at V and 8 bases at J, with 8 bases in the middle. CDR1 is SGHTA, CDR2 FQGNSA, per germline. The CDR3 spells CASSLVSGGYTF. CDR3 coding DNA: TGTGCCAGCAGCTTAGTGTCGGGGGGCTACACCTTC.

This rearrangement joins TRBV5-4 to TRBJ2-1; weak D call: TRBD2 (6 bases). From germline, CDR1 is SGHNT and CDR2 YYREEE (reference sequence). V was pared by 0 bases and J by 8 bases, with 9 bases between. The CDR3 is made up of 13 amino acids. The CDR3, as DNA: TGTGCCAGCAGCTTGGCGGCTAGCGATGAGCAGTTCTTC. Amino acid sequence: CASSLAASDEQFF.

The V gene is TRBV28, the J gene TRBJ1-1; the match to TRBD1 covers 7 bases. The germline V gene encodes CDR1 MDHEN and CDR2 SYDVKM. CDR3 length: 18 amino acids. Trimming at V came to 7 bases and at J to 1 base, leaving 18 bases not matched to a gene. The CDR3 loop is CASTIGGKTGRTNTEAFF. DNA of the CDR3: TGTGCCAGCACCATAGGGGGGAAGACAGGGAGGACGAACACTGAAGCTTTCTTT.

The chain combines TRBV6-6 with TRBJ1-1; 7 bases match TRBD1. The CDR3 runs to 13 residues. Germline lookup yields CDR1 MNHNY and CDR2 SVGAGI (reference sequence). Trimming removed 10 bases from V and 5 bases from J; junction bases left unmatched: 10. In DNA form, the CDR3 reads TGTGCCACCGATGGACAGGCGGGAACTGAAGCTTTCTTT. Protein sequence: CATDGQAGTEAFF.

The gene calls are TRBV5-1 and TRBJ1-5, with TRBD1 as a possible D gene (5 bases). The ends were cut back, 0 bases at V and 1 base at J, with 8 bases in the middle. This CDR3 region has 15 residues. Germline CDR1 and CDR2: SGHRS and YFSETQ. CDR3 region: CASSLEGASNQPQHF. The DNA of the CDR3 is TGCGCCAGCAGCTTGGAAGGGGCGAGCAATCAGCCCCAGCATTTT.

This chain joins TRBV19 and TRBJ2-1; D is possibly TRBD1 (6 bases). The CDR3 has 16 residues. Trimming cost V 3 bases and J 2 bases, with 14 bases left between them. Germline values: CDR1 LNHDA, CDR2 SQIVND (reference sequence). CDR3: CASSITGKDAYNEQFF. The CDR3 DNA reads TGTGCCAGTAGTATTACAGGGAAAGACGCCTACAATGAGCAGTTCTTC.

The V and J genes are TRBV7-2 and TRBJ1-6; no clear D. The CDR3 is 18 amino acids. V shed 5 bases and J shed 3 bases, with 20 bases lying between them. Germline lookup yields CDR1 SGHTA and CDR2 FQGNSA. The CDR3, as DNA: TGTGCCAGCAGCCGTCGGCAGCCCAGTGGACTCTATAATTCACCCCTCCACTTT. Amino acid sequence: CASSRRQPSGLYNSPLHF.

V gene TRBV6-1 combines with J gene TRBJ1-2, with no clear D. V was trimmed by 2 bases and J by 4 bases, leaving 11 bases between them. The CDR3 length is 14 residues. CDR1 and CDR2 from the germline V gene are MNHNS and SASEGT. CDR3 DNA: TGTGCCAGCAGTGAAATTTTGGCCGTCTATGGCTACACCTTC. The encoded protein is CASSEILAVYGYTF.

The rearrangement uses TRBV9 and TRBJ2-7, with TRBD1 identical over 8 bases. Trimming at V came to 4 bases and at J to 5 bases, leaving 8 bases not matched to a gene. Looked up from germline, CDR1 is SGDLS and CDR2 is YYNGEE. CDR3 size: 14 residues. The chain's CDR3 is CASSSRTGPNEQYF. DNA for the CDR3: TGTGCCAGCAGCTCTCGGACAGGGCCCAACGAGCAGTACTTC.

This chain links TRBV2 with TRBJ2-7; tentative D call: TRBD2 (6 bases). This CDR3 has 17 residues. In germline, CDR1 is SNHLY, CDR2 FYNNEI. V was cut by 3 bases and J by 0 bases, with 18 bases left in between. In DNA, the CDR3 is TGTGCCAGCAGTGAGGGGTTCTTAGCGGAGGGCTCCTACGAGCAGTACTTC. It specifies CASSEGFLAEGSYEQYF.

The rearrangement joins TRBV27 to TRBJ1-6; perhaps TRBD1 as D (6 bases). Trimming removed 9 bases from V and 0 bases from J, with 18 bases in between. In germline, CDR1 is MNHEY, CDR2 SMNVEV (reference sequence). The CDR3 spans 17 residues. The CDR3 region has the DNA TGTGCCAGTAAAGGCGGGGGCATCAGCTCCTATAATTCACCCCTCCACTTT. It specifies CASKGGGISSYNSPLHF.

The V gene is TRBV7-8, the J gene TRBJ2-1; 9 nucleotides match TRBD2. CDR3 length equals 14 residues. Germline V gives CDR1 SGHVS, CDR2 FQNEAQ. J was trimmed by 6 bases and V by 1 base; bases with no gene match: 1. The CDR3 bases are TGTGCCAGCAGCTTAGGGGGACTAGCCAATGAGCAGTTCTTC. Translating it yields CASSLGGLANEQFF.

CDR3 in amino acids: CASSLTGGEKTQYF. CDR3 bases: TGCGCCAGCAGCCTGACAGGGGGCGAGAAGACCCAGTACTTC. The V and J genes are TRBV5-1 and TRBJ2-5; TRBD1 aligns across 10 bases. Germline CDR1 reads SGHRS; CDR2 reads YFSETQ. This CDR3 spans 14 amino acids. The junction had 6 bases not matched to a gene; V was cut back by 4 bases and J by 6 bases.

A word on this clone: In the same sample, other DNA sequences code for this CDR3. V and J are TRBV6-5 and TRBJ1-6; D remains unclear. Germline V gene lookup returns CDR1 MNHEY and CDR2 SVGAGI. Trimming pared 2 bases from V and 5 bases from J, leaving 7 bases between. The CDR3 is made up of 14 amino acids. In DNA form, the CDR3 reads TGTGCCAGCAGTTACGGGAGGGATAATTCACCCCTCCACTTT. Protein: CASSYGRDNSPLHF.

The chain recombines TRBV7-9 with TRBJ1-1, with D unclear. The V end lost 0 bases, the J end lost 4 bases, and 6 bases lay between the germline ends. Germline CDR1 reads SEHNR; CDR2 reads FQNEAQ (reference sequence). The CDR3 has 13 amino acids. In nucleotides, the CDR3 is TGTGCCAGCAGCTTAGCTCTCGGCACTGAAGCTTTCTTT. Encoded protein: CASSLALGTEAFF.

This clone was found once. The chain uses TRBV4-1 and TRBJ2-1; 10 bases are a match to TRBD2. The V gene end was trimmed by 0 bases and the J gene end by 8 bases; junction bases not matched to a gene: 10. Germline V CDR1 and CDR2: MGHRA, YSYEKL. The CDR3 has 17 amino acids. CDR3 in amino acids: CASSQDWSPSGGDEQFF. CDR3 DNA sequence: TGCGCCAGCAGCCAAGATTGGTCGCCTAGCGGGGGAGATGAGCAGTTCTTC.

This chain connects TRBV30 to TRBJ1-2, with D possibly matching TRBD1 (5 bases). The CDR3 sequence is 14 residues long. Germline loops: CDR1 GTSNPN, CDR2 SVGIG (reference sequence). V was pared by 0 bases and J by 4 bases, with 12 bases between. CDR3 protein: CAWSVQGRRYGYTF. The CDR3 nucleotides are TGTGCCTGGAGTGTCCAGGGAAGACGCTATGGCTACACCTTC. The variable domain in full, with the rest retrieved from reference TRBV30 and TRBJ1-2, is SQTIHQWPATLVQPVGSPLSLECTVEGTSNPNLYWYRQAAGRGLQLLFYSVGIGQISSEVPQNLSASRPQDRQFILSSKKLLLSDSGFYLCAWSVQGRRYGYTFGSGTRLTVV.

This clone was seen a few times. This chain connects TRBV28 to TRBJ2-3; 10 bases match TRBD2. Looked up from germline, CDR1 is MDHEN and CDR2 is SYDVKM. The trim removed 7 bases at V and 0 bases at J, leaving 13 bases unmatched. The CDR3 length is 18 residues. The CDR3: CASIAGGRRKRSTDTQYF. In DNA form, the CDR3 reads TGTGCCAGCATAGCGGGGGGTAGACGCAAAAGGAGCACAGATACGCAGTATTTT.

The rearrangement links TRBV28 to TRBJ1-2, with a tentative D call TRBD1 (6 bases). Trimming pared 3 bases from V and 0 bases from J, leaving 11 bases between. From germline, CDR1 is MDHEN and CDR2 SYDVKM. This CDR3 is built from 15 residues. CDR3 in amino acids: CASSFHQGTNYGYTF. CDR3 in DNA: TGTGCCAGCAGTTTTCATCAGGGGACTAACTATGGCTACACCTTC.

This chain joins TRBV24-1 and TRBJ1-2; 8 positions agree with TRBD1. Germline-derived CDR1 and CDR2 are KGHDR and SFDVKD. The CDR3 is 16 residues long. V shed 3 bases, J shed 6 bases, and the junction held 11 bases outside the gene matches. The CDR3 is CATSDPTGQGRNGYTF. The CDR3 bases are TGTGCCACCAGTGATCCGACAGGACAGGGACGGAATGGCTACACCTTC.

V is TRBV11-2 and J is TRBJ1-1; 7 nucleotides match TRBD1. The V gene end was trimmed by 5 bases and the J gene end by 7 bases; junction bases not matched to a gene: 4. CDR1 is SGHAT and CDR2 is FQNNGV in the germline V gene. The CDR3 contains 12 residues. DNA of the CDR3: TGTGCCAGCAGCCGACAGGGTGTTGAAGCTTTCTTT. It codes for CASSRQGVEAFF.

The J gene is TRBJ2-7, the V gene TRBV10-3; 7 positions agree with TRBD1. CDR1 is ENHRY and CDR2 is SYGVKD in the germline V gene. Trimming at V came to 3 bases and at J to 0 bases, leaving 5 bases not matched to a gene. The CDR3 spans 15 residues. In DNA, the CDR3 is TGTGCCATCAGTGATACAGGGGCCCTCTCCTACGAGCAGTACTTC. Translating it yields CAISDTGALSYEQYF.